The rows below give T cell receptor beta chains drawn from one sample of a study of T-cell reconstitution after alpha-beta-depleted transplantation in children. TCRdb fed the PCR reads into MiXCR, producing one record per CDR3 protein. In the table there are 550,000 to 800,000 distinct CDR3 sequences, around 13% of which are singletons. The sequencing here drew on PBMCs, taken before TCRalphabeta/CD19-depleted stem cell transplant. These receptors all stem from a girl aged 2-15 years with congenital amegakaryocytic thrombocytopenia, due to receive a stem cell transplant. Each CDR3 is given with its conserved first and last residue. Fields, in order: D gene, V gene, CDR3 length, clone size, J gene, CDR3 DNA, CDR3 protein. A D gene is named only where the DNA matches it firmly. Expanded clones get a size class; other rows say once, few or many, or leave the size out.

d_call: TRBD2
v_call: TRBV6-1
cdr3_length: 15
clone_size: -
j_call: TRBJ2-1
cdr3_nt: TGTGCCAGCAGCGGGGGACTAGCGGAGTACAATGAGCAGTTCTTC
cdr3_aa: CASSGGLAEYNEQFF

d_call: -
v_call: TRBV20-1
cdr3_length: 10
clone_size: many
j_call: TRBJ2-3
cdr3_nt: TGCAGTGCACAAACAGATACGCAGTATTTT
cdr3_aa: CSAQTDTQYF

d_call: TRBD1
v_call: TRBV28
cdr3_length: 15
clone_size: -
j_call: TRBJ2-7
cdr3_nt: TGTGCCAGCAGTTTTTTGTGGACAGGGGCCTACGAGCAGTACTTC
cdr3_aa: CASSFLWTGAYEQYF

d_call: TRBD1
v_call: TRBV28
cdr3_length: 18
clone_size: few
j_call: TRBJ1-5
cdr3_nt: TGTGCCAGCAGTTTGGCCAGGGGGCCGGTTGTTAGCAATCAGCCCCAGCATTTT
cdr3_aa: CASSLARGPVVSNQPQHF

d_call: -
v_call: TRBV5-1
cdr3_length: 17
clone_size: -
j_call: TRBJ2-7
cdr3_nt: TGCGCCAGCAGCTTGGCCATGGGGCGTGCCGAATCCCCCGAGCAGTACTTC
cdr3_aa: CASSLAMGRAESPEQYF

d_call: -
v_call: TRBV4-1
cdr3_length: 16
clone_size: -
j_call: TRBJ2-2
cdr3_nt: TGCGCCAGCAGCCATACTGGCACACCCTCCCCGGGGGAGCTGTTTTTT
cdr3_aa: CASSHTGTPSPGELFF

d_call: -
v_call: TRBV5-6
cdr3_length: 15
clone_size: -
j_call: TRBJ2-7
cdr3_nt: TGTGCCAGCAGCTGGAGGGGGCGCAATGCTTACGAGCAGTACTTC
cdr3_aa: CASSWRGRNAYEQYF

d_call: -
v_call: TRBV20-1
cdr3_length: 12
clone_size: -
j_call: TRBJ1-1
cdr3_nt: TGCAGTGCTCGAGGGGCAGCCCTTGAAGCTTTCTTT
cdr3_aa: CSARGAALEAFF

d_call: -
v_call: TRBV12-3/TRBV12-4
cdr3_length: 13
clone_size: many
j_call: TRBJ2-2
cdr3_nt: TGTGCCACTGTGGTGCCGAACACCGGGGAGCTGTTTTTT
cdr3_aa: CATVVPNTGELFF

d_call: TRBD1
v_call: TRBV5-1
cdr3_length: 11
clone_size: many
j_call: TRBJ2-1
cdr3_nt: TGCGCCAGCAACAGGGGCAATGAGCAGTTCTTC
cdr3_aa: CASNRGNEQFF

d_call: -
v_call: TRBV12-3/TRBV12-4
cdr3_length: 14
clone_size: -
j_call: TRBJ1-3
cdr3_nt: TGTGCCAGCAGTGGGAGCTTTTTTGGAAACACCATATATTTT
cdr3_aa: CASSGSFFGNTIYF

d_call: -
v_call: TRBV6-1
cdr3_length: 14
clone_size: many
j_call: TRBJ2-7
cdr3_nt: TGTGCCAGCAGTCTGGAGGGGGAGACCTACGAGCAGTACTTC
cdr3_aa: CASSLEGETYEQYF

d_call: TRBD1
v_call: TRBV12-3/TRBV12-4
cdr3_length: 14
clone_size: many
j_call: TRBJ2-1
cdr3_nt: TGTGCCAGCAGTCGGACAGGGGGTGACAATGAGCAGTTCTTC
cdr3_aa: CASSRTGGDNEQFF

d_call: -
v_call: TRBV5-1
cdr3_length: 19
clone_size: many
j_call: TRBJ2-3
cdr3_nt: TGCGCCAGCAGCTTGGGTATGGCAGGGGCTCTCCAAAGCACAGATACGCAGTATTTT
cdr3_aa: CASSLGMAGALQSTDTQYF

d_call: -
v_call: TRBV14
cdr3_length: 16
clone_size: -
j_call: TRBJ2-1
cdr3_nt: TGTGCCAGCAGCCAAGTCTTCGGGAGCTCCTACAATGAGCAGTTCTTC
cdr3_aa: CASSQVFGSSYNEQFF

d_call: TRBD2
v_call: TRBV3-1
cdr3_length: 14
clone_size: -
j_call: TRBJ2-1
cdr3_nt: TGTGCCAGCAGCCAGACTAGCCGGGTGGGTGAGCAGTTCTTC
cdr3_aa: CASSQTSRVGEQFF

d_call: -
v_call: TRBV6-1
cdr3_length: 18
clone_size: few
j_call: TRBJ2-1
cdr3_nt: TGTGCCAGCAGTGAAGAGGGACCAACGGCTTTCTCGGACAATGAGCAGTTCTTC
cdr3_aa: CASSEEGPTAFSDNEQFF

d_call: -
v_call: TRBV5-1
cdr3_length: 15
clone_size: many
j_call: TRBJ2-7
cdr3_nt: TGCGCCAGCAGCCCGAGGACAGTCATCTCCTACGAGCAGTACTTC
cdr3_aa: CASSPRTVISYEQYF

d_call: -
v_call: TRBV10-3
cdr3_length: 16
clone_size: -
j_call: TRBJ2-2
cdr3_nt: TGTGCCATCAGTGATACGGGCGATCGGGACACCGGGGAGCTGTTTTTT
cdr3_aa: CAISDTGDRDTGELFF

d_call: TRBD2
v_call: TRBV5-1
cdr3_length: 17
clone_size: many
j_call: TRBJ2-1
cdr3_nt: TGCGCCAGCAGCTTGGTTTTTGTGGGACTAGCGGGAAGTGAGCAGTTCTTC
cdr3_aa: CASSLVFVGLAGSEQFF

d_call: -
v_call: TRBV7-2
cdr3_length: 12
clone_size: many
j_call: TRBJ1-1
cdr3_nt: TGTGCCAGCAGCTTAGATGCAGGGGAAGCTTTCTTT
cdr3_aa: CASSLDAGEAFF

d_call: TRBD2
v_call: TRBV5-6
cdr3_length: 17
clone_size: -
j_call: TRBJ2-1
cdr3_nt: TGTGCCAGCACCAAAGGGGAAAGCGGGAGGGCATACAATGAGCAGTTCTTC
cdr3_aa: CASTKGESGRAYNEQFF

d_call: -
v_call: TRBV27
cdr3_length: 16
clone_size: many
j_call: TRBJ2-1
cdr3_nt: TGTGCCAGCAGTCCGCTTCTCGGTAGCTCCTACAATGAGCAGTTCTTC
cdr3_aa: CASSPLLGSSYNEQFF

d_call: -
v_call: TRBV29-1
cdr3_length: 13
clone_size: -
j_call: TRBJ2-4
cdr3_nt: TGCAGCGTGTCAGGAGGGAGTGTGGACATTCAGTACTTC
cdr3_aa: CSVSGGSVDIQYF

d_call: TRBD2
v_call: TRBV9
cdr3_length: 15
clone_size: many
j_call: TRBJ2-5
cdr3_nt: TGTGCCAGCAGCGTGACTAGCGGGTGGCAAGAGACCCAGTACTTC
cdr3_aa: CASSVTSGWQETQYF

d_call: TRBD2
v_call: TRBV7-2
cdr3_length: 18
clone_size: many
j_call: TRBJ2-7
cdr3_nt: TGTGCCAGCAGCTTAGGGCCTAGCGGGAGGACAGTCTCCTACGAGCAGTACTTC
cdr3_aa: CASSLGPSGRTVSYEQYF

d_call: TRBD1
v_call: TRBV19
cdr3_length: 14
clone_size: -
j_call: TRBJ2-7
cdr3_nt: TGTGCCAGTAGTGACAGACAGGGCCCCTACGAGCAGTACTTC
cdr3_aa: CASSDRQGPYEQYF

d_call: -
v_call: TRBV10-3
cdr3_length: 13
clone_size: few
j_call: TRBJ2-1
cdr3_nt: TGTGCCATCAGCAGGGAGGCGGGCAATGAGCAGTTCTTC
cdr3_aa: CAISREAGNEQFF

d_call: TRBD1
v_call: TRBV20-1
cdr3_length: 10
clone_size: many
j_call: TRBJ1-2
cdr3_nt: TGCAGTGTTCACAGGGGCGGCTACACCTTC
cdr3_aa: CSVHRGGYTF

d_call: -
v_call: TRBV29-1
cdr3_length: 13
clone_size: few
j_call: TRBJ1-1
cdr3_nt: TGCAGCGTCGACAGGTTAGAGGGCTCCGAAGCTTTCTTT
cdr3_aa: CSVDRLEGSEAFF

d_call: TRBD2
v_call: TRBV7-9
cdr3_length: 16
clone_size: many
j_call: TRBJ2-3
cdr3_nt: TGTGCCAGCAGCGATGAACTAGCGGATAACACAGATACGCAGTATTTT
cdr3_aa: CASSDELADNTDTQYF

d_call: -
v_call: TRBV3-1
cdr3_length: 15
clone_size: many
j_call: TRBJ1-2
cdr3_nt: TGTGCCAGCAGCCAAGAACACTCGCACCCATATGGCTACACCTTC
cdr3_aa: CASSQEHSHPYGYTF

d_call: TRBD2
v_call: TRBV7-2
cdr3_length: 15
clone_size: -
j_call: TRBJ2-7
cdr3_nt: TGTGCCAGCAGCACCCGGCTATTAAGCGGGAGGGAGCAGTACTTC
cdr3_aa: CASSTRLLSGREQYF

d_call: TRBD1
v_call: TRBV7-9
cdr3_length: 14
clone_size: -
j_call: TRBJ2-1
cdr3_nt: TGTGCCAGCAGCTGGACAGGATCCTACAATGAGCAGTTCTTC
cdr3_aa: CASSWTGSYNEQFF

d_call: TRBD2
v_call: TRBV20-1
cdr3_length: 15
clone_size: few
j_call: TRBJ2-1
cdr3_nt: TGCAGTGCTAGAGAAGGCGGCGGGAGCATAAGTGAGCAGTTCTTC
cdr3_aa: CSAREGGGSISEQFF

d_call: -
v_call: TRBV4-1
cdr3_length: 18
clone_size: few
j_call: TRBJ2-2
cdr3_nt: TGCGCCAGCAGCCAAGATAGGGGTGGGGGGGCGTTCTTCGGGGAGCTGTTTTTT
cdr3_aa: CASSQDRGGGAFFGELFF

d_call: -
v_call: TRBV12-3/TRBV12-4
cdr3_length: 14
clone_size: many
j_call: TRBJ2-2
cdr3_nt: TGTGCCAGCAGCCCCGACAGTTTAAGCGGGGAGCTGTTTTTT
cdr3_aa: CASSPDSLSGELFF

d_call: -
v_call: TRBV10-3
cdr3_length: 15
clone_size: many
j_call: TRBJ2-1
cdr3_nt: TGTGCCAGTGAACAGGGACCCAGCTCCTACAATGAGCAGTTCTTC
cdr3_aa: CASEQGPSSYNEQFF

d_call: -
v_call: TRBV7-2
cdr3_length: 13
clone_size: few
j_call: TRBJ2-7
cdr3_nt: TGTGCCAGCGGGAGCGGACTAACCTACGAGCAGTACTTC
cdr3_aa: CASGSGLTYEQYF

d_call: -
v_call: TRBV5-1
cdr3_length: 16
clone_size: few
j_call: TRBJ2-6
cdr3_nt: TGCGCCAGCAGCTTGGGGGGAAACTCTGGGGCCAACGTCCTGACTTTC
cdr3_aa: CASSLGGNSGANVLTF

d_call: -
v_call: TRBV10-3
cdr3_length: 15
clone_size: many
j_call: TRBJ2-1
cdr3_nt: TGTGCCATCAGTGATTTCGAGCCGTCCTACAATGAGCAGTTCTTC
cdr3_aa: CAISDFEPSYNEQFF

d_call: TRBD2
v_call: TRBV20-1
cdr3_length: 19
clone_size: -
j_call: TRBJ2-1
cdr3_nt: TGCAGTGCTCCCCAGGGAAGAGCGGGAGCGAACGCATACGACAATGAGCAGTTCTTC
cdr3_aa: CSAPQGRAGANAYDNEQFF

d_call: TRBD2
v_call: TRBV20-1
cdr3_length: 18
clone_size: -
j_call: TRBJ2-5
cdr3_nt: TGCAGTGCTAGTCCCCAGCGGGAGGAAGTTTGGTGGAGAGAGACCCAGTACTTC
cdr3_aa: CSASPQREEVWWRETQYF

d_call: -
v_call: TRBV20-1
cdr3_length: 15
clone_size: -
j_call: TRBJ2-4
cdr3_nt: TGCAGTGCTCCCCCGGACAGCGGCGCCAAAAACATTCAGTACTTC
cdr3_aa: CSAPPDSGAKNIQYF

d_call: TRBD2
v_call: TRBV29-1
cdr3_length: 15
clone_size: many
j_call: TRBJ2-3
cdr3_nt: TGCAGCGTCCCTGGAACTAGCGTATCTTTGGATACGCAGTATTTT
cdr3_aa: CSVPGTSVSLDTQYF

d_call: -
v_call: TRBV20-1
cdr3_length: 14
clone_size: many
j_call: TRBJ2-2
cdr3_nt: TGCAGTGCTAGGGACAGCCTGGGTAGCGGGGAGCTGTTTTTT
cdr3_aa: CSARDSLGSGELFF

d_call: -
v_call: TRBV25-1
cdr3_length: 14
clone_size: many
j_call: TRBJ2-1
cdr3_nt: TGTGCCAGCAGTGAATCCCCGCTTGTGGATGAGCAGTTCTTC
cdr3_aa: CASSESPLVDEQFF

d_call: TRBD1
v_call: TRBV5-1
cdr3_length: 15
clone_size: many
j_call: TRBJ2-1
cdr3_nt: TGCGCCAGCAGCCACCGGGACAGGTTAGTCAGTGAGCAGTTCTTC
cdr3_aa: CASSHRDRLVSEQFF

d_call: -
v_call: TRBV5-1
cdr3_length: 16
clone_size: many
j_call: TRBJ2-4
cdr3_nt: TGCGCCAGCAGCCCTACGAGGGATATAGCCAAAAACATTCAGTACTTC
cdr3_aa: CASSPTRDIAKNIQYF

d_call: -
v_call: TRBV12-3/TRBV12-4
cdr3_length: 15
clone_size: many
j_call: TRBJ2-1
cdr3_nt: TGTGCCAGCAGAGACCCGGCGGACTACTACAATGAGCAGTTCTTC
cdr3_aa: CASRDPADYYNEQFF

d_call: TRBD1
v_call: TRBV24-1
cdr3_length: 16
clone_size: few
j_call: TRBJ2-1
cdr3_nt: TGTGCCACCAGTGATCAGGGACAGGGGGCCGTCAATGAGCAGTTCTTC
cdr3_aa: CATSDQGQGAVNEQFF

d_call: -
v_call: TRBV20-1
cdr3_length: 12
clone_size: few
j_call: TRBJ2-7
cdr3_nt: TGCAGTGCTCATAAAAAAGCCGGGGAGCAGTACTTC
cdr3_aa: CSAHKKAGEQYF

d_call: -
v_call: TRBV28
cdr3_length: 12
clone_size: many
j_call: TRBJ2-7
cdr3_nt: TGTGCCAGCAGTTTATTACAATACGAGCAGTACTTC
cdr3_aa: CASSLLQYEQYF

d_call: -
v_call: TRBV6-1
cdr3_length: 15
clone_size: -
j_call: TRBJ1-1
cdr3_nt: TGTGCCAGCAGTGAAGTTGTGGTGACGAACACTGAAGCTTTCTTT
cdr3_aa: CASSEVVVTNTEAFF

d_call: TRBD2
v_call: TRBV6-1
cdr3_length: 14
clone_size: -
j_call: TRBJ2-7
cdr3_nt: TGTGCCAGCAGTGAGGGCGGGGGCTCCTACGAGCAGTACTTC
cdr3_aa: CASSEGGGSYEQYF

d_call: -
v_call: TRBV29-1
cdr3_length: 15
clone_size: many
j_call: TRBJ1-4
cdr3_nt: TGCAGCACCGGAGAAAGTGGCGGTTCTAATGAAAAACTGTTTTTT
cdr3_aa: CSTGESGGSNEKLFF

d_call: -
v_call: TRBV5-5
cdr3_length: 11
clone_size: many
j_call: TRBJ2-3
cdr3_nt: TGTGCCAGCAGCCAGATCAATACGCAGTATTTT
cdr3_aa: CASSQINTQYF